The 11 T cell receptor beta chains below come from one sample, sequenced in a study of cytomegalovirus exposure and HLA in healthy donors. Vbeta (60) and Jbeta (13) primers were used in the PCR. Profiling relied on immunoSEQ multiplex PCR, and the TCRdb table lists in-frame clones only, not all of them. The profile shows about 200,000 clones, about four fifths of them singletons. The specimen sequenced was PBMCs. Receptor source: a male donor in good health and CMV-seropositive.

In this sample, this clone turned up once. The V call is TRBV28, the J call TRBJ1-1; 9 bases agree with TRBD1. The CDR3 runs to 16 residues. Trimming cost V 2 bases and J 6 bases; bases outside gene matches: 10. CDR1 is MDHEN, CDR2 SYDVKM, per germline. CDR3 nucleotides: TGTGCCAGCAGTTTAGTGCCCGGGACAGGGAAGGCTGAAGCTTTCTTT. It is translated as CASSLVPGTGKAEAFF.

In this sample, this clone turned up a few times. V is TRBV6-5 and J is TRBJ1-5; possibly TRBD1 for D (5 bases). Germline V gene data show CDR1 as MNHEY and CDR2 as SVGAGI. V lost 6 bases and J 1 base, leaving 13 bases between the germline ends. This CDR3 is built from 15 residues. Written as DNA, the CDR3 is TGTGCCAGCAGGGACACAGCTTCAAGCAATCAGCCCCAGCATTTT. Translating gives CASRDTASSNQPQHF.

The chain uses TRBV5-8 and TRBJ1-4, with a weak D call TRBD1 (6 bases). Looked up from germline, CDR1 is SGHTS and CDR2 is YDEGEE. The CDR3 sequence is 14 residues long. The V end lost 2 bases, the J end lost 2 bases, and 7 bases lay between the germline ends. The CDR3 DNA follows: TGTGCCAGCAGCTTAGGACAGACTAATGAAAAACTGTTTTTT. This translates into CASSLGQTNEKLFF.

V usage is TRBV2 and J usage is TRBJ2-7; D remains ambiguous. The CDR3 sequence is 12 residues long. V dropped 7 bases and J dropped 5 bases, with 12 bases sitting between them. Per the germline V gene, CDR1 is SNHLY and CDR2 is FYNNEI. The CDR3 DNA reads as TGTGCCAGCACTCCACACGCCAACGAGCAGTACTTC. Its translation: CASTPHANEQYF.

The genes are TRBV6-5 and TRBJ2-5, with D possibly matching TRBD1 (7 bases). CDR1 MNHEY and CDR2 SVGAGI come from the germline V gene. V dropped 6 bases and J dropped 7 bases, with 21 bases sitting between them. The CDR3 extends over 15 amino acids. The CDR3 here is CASRHRDSGAGTQYF. The CDR3 nucleotides are TGTGCCAGCAGACACAGGGACAGTGGAGCGGGGACCCAGTACTTC.

The chain links TRBV7-3 to TRBJ2-4, with D perhaps matching TRBD2 (5 bases). Trimming cost V 2 bases and J 8 bases, with 10 bases left between them. CDR1 and CDR2 from the germline V gene are SGHTA and FQGTGA. This CDR3 region has 13 residues. The CDR3 region has the DNA TGTGCCAGCAGCTTATTTGGGCGGGACATTCAGTACTTC. Translating gives CASSLFGRDIQYF.

V usage is TRBV14 and J usage is TRBJ2-1; D is uncertain. The germline CDR1 and CDR2 sequences are SGHDN and FVKESK. V shed 6 bases and J shed 5 bases, with 5 bases lying between them. The CDR3 sequence is 11 residues long. The chain's CDR3 is CASSYHNEQFF. The CDR3, as DNA: TGTGCCAGCAGTTATCACAATGAGCAGTTCTTC.

The gene calls are TRBV7-2 and TRBJ2-7, with a tentative D call TRBD1 (5 bases). The CDR3 has 15 residues. V was cut by 5 bases and J by 2 bases, with 16 bases left in between. Germline V lookup: CDR1 SGHTA, CDR2 FQGNSA. For the CDR3, the DNA is TGTGCCAGCAGCCCATGGGTTTCAGGGCCCTACGAGCAGTACTTC. This gives the protein CASSPWVSGPYEQYF.

V gene TRBV7-8 combines with J gene TRBJ1-5, with TRBD1 identical over 8 bases. After removal of 3 bases from V and 7 bases from J, the junction contained 5 bases not matched to a gene. Germline CDR1 is SGHVS and CDR2 is FQNEAQ. The CDR3 runs to 14 residues. The CDR3, as DNA: TGTGCCAGCAGCTTCATCAGGGGGCAACAGCCCCAGCATTTT. Encoded protein: CASSFIRGQQPQHF.

J is TRBJ2-3 and V is TRBV7-2, with a possible D match to TRBD1 (7 bases). The CDR3 totals 15 residues. CDR1 SGHTA and CDR2 FQGNSA come from the germline V gene. The ends were cut back, 2 bases at V and 4 bases at J, with 13 bases in the middle. CDR3 sequence: CASSLRAGGSDTQYF. In nucleotides, the CDR3 is TGTGCCAGCAGCTTAAGGGCAGGGGGGTCAGATACGCAGTATTTT.

The CDR3 sequence is CASSNSPLNYGYTF. CDR3 coding DNA: TGTGCCAGTAGTAACAGCCCTCTTAACTATGGCTACACCTTC. The V gene is TRBV19, the J gene TRBJ1-2; D remains unclear. The CDR3 loop spans 14 amino acids. Germline V gene sequence: CDR1 LNHDA, CDR2 SQIVND (reference sequence). Trimming cost V 4 bases and J 1 base, with 10 bases left between them.